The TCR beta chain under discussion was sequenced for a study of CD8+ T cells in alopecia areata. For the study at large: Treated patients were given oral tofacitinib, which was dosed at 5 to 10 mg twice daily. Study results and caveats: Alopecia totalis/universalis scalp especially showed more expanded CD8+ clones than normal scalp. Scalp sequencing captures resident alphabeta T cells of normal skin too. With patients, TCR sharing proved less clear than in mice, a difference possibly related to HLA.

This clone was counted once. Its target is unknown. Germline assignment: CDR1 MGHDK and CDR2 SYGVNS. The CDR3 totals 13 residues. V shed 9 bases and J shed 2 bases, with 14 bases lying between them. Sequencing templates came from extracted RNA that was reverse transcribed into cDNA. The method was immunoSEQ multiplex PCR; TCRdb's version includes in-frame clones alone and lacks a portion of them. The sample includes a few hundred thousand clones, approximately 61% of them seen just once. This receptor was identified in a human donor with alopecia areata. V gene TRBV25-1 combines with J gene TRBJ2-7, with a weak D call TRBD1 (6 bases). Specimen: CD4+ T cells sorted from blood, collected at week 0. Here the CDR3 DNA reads TGTGCCAGTACCGGGGCAGGGGCCTACGAGCAGTACTTC. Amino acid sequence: CASTGAGAYEQYF.